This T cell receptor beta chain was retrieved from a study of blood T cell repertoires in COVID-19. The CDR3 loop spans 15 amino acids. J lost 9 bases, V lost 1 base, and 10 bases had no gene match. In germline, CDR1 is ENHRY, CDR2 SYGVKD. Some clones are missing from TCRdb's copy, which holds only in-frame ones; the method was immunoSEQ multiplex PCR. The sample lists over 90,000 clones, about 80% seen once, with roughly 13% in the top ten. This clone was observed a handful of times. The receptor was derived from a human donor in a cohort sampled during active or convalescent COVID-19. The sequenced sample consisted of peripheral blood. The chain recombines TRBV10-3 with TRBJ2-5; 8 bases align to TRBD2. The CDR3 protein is CAISELAGGPASQYF. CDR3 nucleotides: TGTGCCATCAGTGAGTTGGCGGGGGGTCCCGCATCCCAGTACTTC.